What follows are 3 T cell receptor beta chains derived from one specimen sequenced in a study of regulatory T cells in long-lasting Graves disease. Arm-PCR with iRepertoire HTBI primers amplified the CDR3 regions for these TCR beta libraries. One entry per CDR3 protein results from TCRdb running MiXCR on the multiplex PCR reads. The profile shows about 450,000 distinct CDR3 sequences, roughly a quarter of them singletons. Time point indicated: persistent/refractory GD, antithyroid drugs over 5 years with positive TRAb. RNA from PBMCs was the source of the TCR library. The sequencing used peripheral blood mononuclear cells (PBMCs), collected when the disease was refractory, from a patient treated with antithyroid drugs. These receptors all stem from a female donor with Graves disease.

In this sample, this clonotype turned up a few times. The chain employs TRBV27 and TRBJ1-2; TRBD1 matches at 7 bases. The CDR3 totals 14 residues. Per germline, CDR1 MNHEY and CDR2 SMNVEV (reference sequence). V shed 2 bases, J shed 8 bases, and the junction held 8 bases outside the gene matches. The CDR3 bases are TGTGCCAGCAGTTTACTCGAATCAGGGGGGGGCTACACCTTC. It codes for CASSLLESGGGYTF.

Regarding this clonotype: This may stem from a read error, because a much larger clone lies one nucleotide away. The missing conserved phenylalanine or tryptophan at the end of this CDR3 makes a read error likely. The chain combines TRBV6-1 with TRBJ1-1; D not resolved. CDR3 length: 14 residues. CDR1 and CDR2 (germline): MNHNS, SASEGT. V lost 6 bases and J lost 6, with 17 bases in between. As DNA, the CDR3 is TGTGCCAGCAGCGACACCCCGACATCCCCTGAAGCTTTCCTT. Encoded protein: CASSDTPTSPEAFL.

This sequence joins TRBV29-1 and TRBJ2-5; D call uncertain. The CDR3 consists of 11 residues. Germline CDR1 SQVTM, CDR2 ANQGSEA. V lost 3 bases and J lost 5, with 7 bases in between. The CDR3 DNA follows: TGCAGCGTTGACTTGATCGAGACCCAGTACTTC. This translates into CSVDLIETQYF. Full variable domain (remainder filled in from reference TRBV29-1 and TRBJ2-5): SAVISQKPSRDICQRGTSLTIQCQVDSQVTMMFWYRQQPGQSLTLIATANQGSEATYESGFVIDKFPISRPNLTFSTLTVSNMSPEDSSIYLCSVDLIETQYFGPGTRLLVL.